These T cell receptor beta chains were read from a single sample in a study of persistence of HIV-infected CD4 T cells. Their antigen targets remain unknown. Repertoires were generated with immunoSEQ multiplex PCR, while TCRdb's copy carries only in-frame clones and drops some. Of about 41,000 clones detected, about four fifths appear once; the ten largest clones hold approximately 14%. The material sequenced was CD4+ T cells sorted from PBMCs after approximately 19-hour stimulation, taken from a patient who received antiretroviral therapy. These TCRs come from an adult man with HIV who was CMV-seropositive. The CDR3 runs from the conserved cysteine through the conserved F or W. The D gene is left open where the match is weak. Clone sizes are given selectively: once, few, many, or a class where the clone is expanded.

clone size | D gene | J gene | V gene | CDR3 protein | CDR3 DNA
NA | NA | TRBJ1-2 | TRBV3-1/TRBV3-2 | CASSQGWTYGYTF | TGTGCCAGCAGCCAAGGGTGGACCTATGGCTACACCTTC
once | NA | TRBJ1-4 | TRBV5-5 | CASSLMVGGGEKLFF | TGTGCCAGCAGCCTAATGGTGGGCGGGGGTGAAAAACTGTTTTTT
medium-sized | NA | TRBJ2-4 | TRBV15 | CATSREAGREALAKNIQYF | TGTGCCACCAGCAGAGAAGCAGGAAGGGAAGCCTTAGCCAAAAACATTCAGTACTTC
NA | NA | TRBJ1-1 | TRBV25-1 | CASSEKWSMNTEAFF | TGTGCCAGCAGTGAGAAGTGGTCCATGAACACTGAAGCTTTCTTT
few | TRBD1 | TRBJ1-2 | TRBV2 | CASSPAGTGGGYTF | TGTGCCAGCAGTCCCGCCGGGACAGGGGGAGGATACACCTTC
NA | NA | TRBJ2-2 | TRBV19 | CASSFEGTGELFF | TGTGCCAGTAGCTTCGAGGGAACCGGGGAGCTGTTTTTT
NA | NA | TRBJ2-1 | TRBV9 | CASGVALGYEQFF | TGTGCCAGCGGGGTCGCTTTGGGGTATGAGCAGTTCTTC
NA | NA | TRBJ1-3 | TRBV11-3 | CASSSSGRGSGNTIYF | TGTGCCAGCAGCTCATCCGGGAGAGGGTCTGGAAACACCATATATTTT
NA | NA | TRBJ2-3 | TRBV19 | CASSSRQGTDTQYF | TGTGCCAGTAGTTCGAGACAGGGCACAGATACGCAGTATTTT
once | NA | TRBJ2-2 | TRBV4-1 | CASSPMAQGQSSGELFF | TGCGCCAGCAGCCCCATGGCGCAGGGTCAAAGCTCCGGGGAGCTGTTTTTT
NA | NA | TRBJ2-2 | TRBV29-1 | CSARTVNTGELFF | TGCAGCGCCAGGACAGTTAACACCGGGGAGCTGTTTTTT
once | NA | TRBJ2-2 | TRBV11-3 | CASSLGPQTGELFF | TGTGCCAGCAGCTTGGGACCCCAAACCGGGGAGCTGTTTTTT
NA | TRBD2 | TRBJ2-1 | TRBV10-3 | CAIRGGSSYNEQFF | TGTGCCATCAGGGGCGGGAGCTCCTACAATGAGCAGTTCTTC
few | NA | TRBJ1-1 | TRBV15 | CATSRVGAPWSGAFF | TGTGCCACCAGCAGAGTTGGGGCCCCGTGGAGTGGGGCTTTCTTT
NA | TRBD1 | TRBJ2-7 | TRBV10-3 | CAISVTGPYEQYF | TGTGCCATCAGCGTGACAGGGCCCTACGAGCAGTACTTC
few | TRBD2 | TRBJ2-1 | TRBV5-6 | CASSLRLAGNEQFF | TGTGCCAGCAGCTTGAGACTAGCGGGTAATGAGCAGTTCTTC
NA | TRBD2 | TRBJ2-5 | TRBV30 | CAWSWRLAVKTQYF | TGTGCCTGGAGTTGGAGACTAGCGGTGAAGACCCAGTACTTC
NA | NA | TRBJ1-2 | TRBV30 | CAWSVGRVLNGYTF | TGTGCCTGGAGTGTGGGCAGGGTATTAAATGGCTACACCTTC
once | TRBD2 | TRBJ2-1 | TRBV4-3 | CASSQDEGLAAEQFF | TGCGCCAGCAGCCAAGATGAGGGGCTAGCGGCTGAGCAGTTCTTC
NA | TRBD2 | TRBJ2-1 | TRBV10-3 | CAINGLAGGNEQFF | TGTGCCATCAACGGGCTAGCGGGAGGCAATGAGCAGTTCTTC
once | NA | TRBJ2-4 | TRBV7-2 | CASSLRGAVGKNIQYF | TGTGCCAGCAGCTTACGGGGGGCCGTCGGCAAAAACATTCAGTACTTC
NA | NA | TRBJ2-5 | TRBV7-2 | CASSLQGRGFQETQYF | TGTGCCAGCAGCTTACAGGGCAGGGGCTTCCAAGAGACCCAGTACTTC
once | TRBD2 | TRBJ2-1 | TRBV6-7 | CASSYSTSGSRNNEQFF | TGTGCCAGCAGTTACTCGACTAGCGGGAGCCGCAACAATGAGCAGTTCTTC
NA | TRBD1 | TRBJ1-2 | TRBV15 | CATSMRTGQGYTF | TGTGCCACCAGCATGAGGACAGGGCAAGGCTACACCTTC
NA | NA | TRBJ1-2 | TRBV5-6 | CASGDHNRGYTF | TGTGCCAGCGGCGACCACAACCGAGGCTACACCTTC
NA | NA | TRBJ1-5 | TRBV4-2 | CASSQANQPQHF | TGTGCCAGCAGCCAGGCCAATCAGCCCCAGCATTTT
NA | NA | TRBJ2-5 | TRBV7-3 | CASSLRGYRGETQYF | TGTGCCAGCAGCTTAAGAGGGTATAGGGGGGAGACCCAGTACTTC
NA | TRBD2 | TRBJ2-5 | TRBV2 | CASRGGGGPQETQYF | TGTGCCAGCAGAGGAGGCGGGGGGCCCCAGGAGACCCAGTACTTC
NA | TRBD1 | TRBJ2-3 | TRBV25-1 | CASSEGGRGFGDTQYF | TGTGCCAGCAGTGAAGGGGGCAGGGGGTTCGGAGATACGCAGTATTTT
NA | NA | TRBJ1-2 | TRBV15 | CATSRVVGGASGYTF | TGTGCCACCAGCAGAGTTGTAGGGGGGGCCTCTGGCTACACCTTC
few | TRBD1 | TRBJ1-4 | TRBV7-2 | CASSRDRGQEKLFF | TGTGCCAGCAGCAGGGACAGGGGGCAAGAAAAACTGTTTTTT
NA | NA | TRBJ2-5 | TRBV7-9 | CASSLFGAQETQYF | TGTGCCAGCAGCTTATTCGGGGCCCAAGAGACCCAGTACTTC
NA | NA | TRBJ2-1 | TRBV5-1 | CASSPESQPRSYNEQFF | TGCGCCAGCAGCCCCGAGTCCCAGCCACGCTCCTACAATGAGCAGTTCTTC
once | NA | TRBJ1-6 | TRBV19 | CASSIGYRGRGSPLHF | TGTGCCAGTAGTATCGGCTACCGGGGTCGTGGTTCACCCCTCCACTTT
few | TRBD2 | TRBJ2-1 | TRBV10-1 | CASSAAVTSGGAGEQFF | TGCGCCAGCAGTGCCGCGGTGACTAGCGGGGGGGCAGGTGAGCAGTTCTTC
NA | NA | TRBJ2-7 | TRBV4-2 | CASSQVLGYEQYF | TGTGCCAGCAGCCAAGTACTGGGATACGAGCAGTACTTC
NA | TRBD2 | TRBJ2-4 | TRBV4-2 | CASSPRAWEGPKNIQYF | TGTGCCAGCAGCCCGAGGGCGTGGGAGGGACCAAAAAACATTCAGTACTTC
NA | TRBD2 | TRBJ2-5 | TRBV14 | CASSLRTSGGARQETQYF | TGTGCCAGCAGCCTTCGGACTAGCGGGGGGGCGCGGCAAGAGACCCAGTACTTC
NA | NA | TRBJ1-2 | TRBV7-2 | CASSSAAGTGYF | TGTGCCAGCAGTTCAGCGGCCGGGACGGGGTATTTC
NA | TRBD1 | TRBJ1-6 | TRBV7-2 | CASSVGNRGGSSPLHF | TGTGCCAGCAGCGTCGGGAACAGGGGGGGAAGTTCACCCCTCCACTTT
NA | NA | TRBJ1-3 | TRBV25-1 | CASSYDAYSGNTIYF | TGTGCCAGCAGTTACGATGCCTATTCTGGAAACACCATATATTTT
NA | NA | TRBJ2-5 | TRBV5-4 | CASSFDKTQETQYF | TGTGCCAGCAGCTTCGACAAGACCCAAGAGACCCAGTACTTC
NA | NA | TRBJ1-2 | TRBV30 | CAARRGLMNYGYTF | TGTGCCGCTAGGCGCGGACTCATGAACTATGGCTACACCTTC
NA | TRBD2 | TRBJ2-5 | TRBV20-1 | CSASTSGMSQETQYF | TGCAGTGCTAGTACTAGCGGGATGTCTCAAGAGACCCAGTACTTC
few | TRBD1 | TRBJ1-5 | TRBV7-6 | CASSLTPGQNQPQHF | TGTGCCAGCAGCTTAACCCCGGGACAGAATCAGCCCCAGCATTTT
NA | NA | TRBJ2-7 | TRBV18 | CASSPPTVYEQYF | TGTGCCAGCTCACCACCGACAGTCTACGAGCAGTACTTC
NA | TRBD1 | TRBJ2-6 | TRBV6-1 | CASSGRDRGRSGANVLTF | TGTGCCAGCAGTGGCCGGGACAGGGGGCGCTCTGGGGCCAACGTCCTGACTTTC
NA | TRBD1 | TRBJ1-6 | TRBV9 | CASSYGDRGRNSPLHF | TGTGCCAGCAGCTACGGGGACAGGGGACGTAATTCACCCCTCCACTTT
NA | TRBD1 | TRBJ1-5 | TRBV18 | CASSPGQGEVQPQHF | TGTGCCAGCTCACCAGGACAGGGGGAAGTGCAGCCCCAGCATTTT
NA | NA | TRBJ1-5 | TRBV30 | CAWSGARDGRPQHF | TGTGCCTGGAGCGGAGCGAGGGATGGTCGGCCCCAGCATTTT
NA | NA | TRBJ1-1 | TRBV9 | CASARGGLNTEAFF | TGTGCCAGCGCCCGGGGGGGGCTCAACACTGAAGCTTTCTTT
NA | TRBD1 | TRBJ1-2 | TRBV10-3 | CAISEGTGATLYGYTF | TGTGCCATCAGTGAAGGGACAGGGGCGACGCTCTATGGCTACACCTTC
NA | TRBD1 | TRBJ2-2 | TRBV19 | CASRMGQLNTGELFF | TGTGCCAGTAGAATGGGACAGCTAAACACCGGGGAGCTGTTTTTT
NA | NA | TRBJ1-2 | TRBV7-2 | CASSSPRRADGYTF | TGTGCCAGCAGCTCCCCTCGACGTGCGGATGGCTACACCTTC
once | NA | TRBJ1-2 | TRBV29-1 | CSVEERREPGYTF | TGCAGCGTTGAAGAAAGGAGGGAGCCCGGCTACACCTTC